This T cell receptor (beta chain) was sequenced in a study of T cells expressing NK-cell markers. Overall study findings and caveats: Dominant NKG2C+ clonotypes accounted for roughly 1.0-7.0% of CD8+ T cells in about 6 donors. The CD3+CD56-NKG2C+ fraction of several donors was also led by these clonotypes.

The CDR3 has 15 residues. From germline, CDR1 is SNHLY and CDR2 FYNNEI. Notes on this clonotype: As yet, its antigen is unknown.

TCRdb re-called the 5' RACE reads, yielding one record per CDR3 amino acid sequence without DNA. Its table lists 450,000 to 600,000 distinct CDR3 sequences. The chain uses TRBV2 and TRBJ2-1; TCRdb names TRBD2, which stays unverified in the absence of DNA. Sequenced sample: blood T cells: a sorted CD56 or NKG2C T cell subset, CD4+ or CD8+ T cells, or bulk PBMC T cells (not recorded which). This receptor was obtained from a man between 18 and 35 years old in good health. This CDR3 reads CASSELLASLLEQFF.